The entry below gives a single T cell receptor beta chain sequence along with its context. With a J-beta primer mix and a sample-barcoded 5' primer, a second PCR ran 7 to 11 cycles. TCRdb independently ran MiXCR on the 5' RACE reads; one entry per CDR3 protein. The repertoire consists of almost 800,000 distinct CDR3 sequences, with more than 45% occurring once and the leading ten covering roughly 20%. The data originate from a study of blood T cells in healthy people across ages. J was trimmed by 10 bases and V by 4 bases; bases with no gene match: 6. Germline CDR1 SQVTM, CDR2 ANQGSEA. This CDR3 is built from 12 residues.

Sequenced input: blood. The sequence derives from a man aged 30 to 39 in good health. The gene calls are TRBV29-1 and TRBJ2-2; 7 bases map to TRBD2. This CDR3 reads CSVGEGLEELFF. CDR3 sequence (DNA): TGCAGCGTTGGGGAGGGGTTGGAGGAGCTGTTTTTT.